The present T cell receptor beta chain was sequenced within a study of blood T cell repertoires in COVID-19. Study-level information: Samples of COVID-19 (acute and convalescent) were obtained from the United States, Italy and Spain.

With 4 bases clipped from V and 4 bases from J, the junction kept 10 bases outside the gene matches. In germline, CDR1 is LNHDA, CDR2 SQIVND (reference sequence). The CDR3 covers 16 residues. The authors' processing: How many nucleated cells were present was estimated from reference gene primer amplification. The protocol was immunoSEQ multiplex PCR, while the TCRdb copy is restricted to in-frame clones and leaves out a portion. V and J calls and clone size are those listed in that table; D and trimming were worked out from the DNA. Here the sample spans some 150,000 clones, 70% to 90% being singletons. Participants, roughly 18 to 90 years old, spanned around 25 US areas.

The J gene is TRBJ2-5, the V gene TRBV19; TRBD1 matches 9 bases. Sequenced input: PBMCs or T cells enriched from blood (not recorded which). This clonotype was sampled from a woman aged 25 to 39 with acute COVID-19. The CDR3 DNA sequence: TGTGCCAGTAGTAACGCCCAGACAGGGGGGAGAGAGACCCAGTACTTC. This translates into CASSNAQTGGRETQYF.